This T cell receptor beta chain emerged from a study of CDR3 diversity in severe acne. TCRdb reprocessed the PCR reads with MiXCR, giving one entry per CDR3 protein. The sample yields fewer than 90,000 distinct CDR3 sequences, about 53% seen once. Trimming pared 6 bases from V and 0 bases from J, leaving 15 bases between. The CDR3 sequence is 15 residues long. The specimen was blood. This clonotype was obtained from a male donor with severe acne vulgaris. The chain carries TRBV12-3 or TRBV12-4 and TRBJ2-7; the D gene could be TRBD1 or TRBD2 (5 bases each). CDR3 protein: CASSSRGTPSYEQYF. CDR3 nucleotides: TGTGCCAGCAGCTCTCGAGGGACCCCCTCCTACGAGCAGTACTTC.